This section outlines one T cell receptor (beta chain) sequence together with its context. The source of the sample is a study of blood T cell repertoires in COVID-19. On the study more broadly: COVID-19 samples from acute and convalescent phases originated in the United States, Italy and Spain. T cells, B-cell-depleted T cells, or PBMCs supplied cDNA or gDNA.

As handled by the study authors: Amplification of reference gene primers was used by the study to estimate nucleated cell counts. Clones were sequenced by immunoSEQ multiplex PCR, and TCRdb holds only the in-frame ones, with some missing. The DNA was the basis for D and trimming; V, J and clone size are from that table. The profile covers 200,000 to 250,000 clones, with approximately 86% appearing a single time and 1.5% to 2% taken by the ten largest. Specimen: peripheral blood. This receptor was obtained from a woman aged 55-70 years who had recovered from COVID-19.

The CDR3 DNA is TGTGCCAGCAGCCAAGATATACGGGATTACGAGCAGTACTTC. Translated, it gives CASSQDIRDYEQYF. The gene calls are TRBV3-1 (or the pseudogene TRBV3-2) and TRBJ2-7; D may be TRBD2 (5 bases). V was trimmed by 0 bases and J by 4 bases, leaving 10 bases between them. Germline CDR1 is LGHDT and CDR2 is YNNKEL (reference sequence). The CDR3 contains 14 residues.